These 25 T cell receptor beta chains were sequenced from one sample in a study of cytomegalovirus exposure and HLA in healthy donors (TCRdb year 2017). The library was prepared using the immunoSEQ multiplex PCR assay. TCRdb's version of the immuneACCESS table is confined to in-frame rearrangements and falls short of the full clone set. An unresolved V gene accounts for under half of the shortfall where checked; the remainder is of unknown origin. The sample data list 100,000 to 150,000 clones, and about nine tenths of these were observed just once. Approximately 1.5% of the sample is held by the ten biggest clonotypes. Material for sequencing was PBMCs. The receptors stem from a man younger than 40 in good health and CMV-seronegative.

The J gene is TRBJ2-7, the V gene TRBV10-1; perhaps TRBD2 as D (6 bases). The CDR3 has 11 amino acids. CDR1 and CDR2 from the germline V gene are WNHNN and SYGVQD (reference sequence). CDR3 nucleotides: TGCATCGGGGAGGTCTCCTACGAGCAGTACTTC. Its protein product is CIGEVSYEQYF.

CDR3 in amino acids: CASSLVGSSGETQYF. CDR3 DNA sequence: TGTGCCAGCAGCTTAGTGGGCTCCAGCGGGGAGACCCAGTACTTC. The V and J genes are TRBV11-2 and TRBJ2-5, with a possible D match to TRBD2 (6 bases). The CDR3 contains 15 residues. The V end lost 1 base, the J end lost 5 bases, and 14 bases lay between the germline ends. The germline gives CDR1 SGHAT, CDR2 FQNNGV.

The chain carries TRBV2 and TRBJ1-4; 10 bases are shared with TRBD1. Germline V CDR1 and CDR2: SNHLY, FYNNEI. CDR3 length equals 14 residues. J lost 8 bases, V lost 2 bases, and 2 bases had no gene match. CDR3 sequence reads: CASSERDRGEKLFF. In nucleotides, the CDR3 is TGTGCCAGCAGTGAACGGGACAGGGGAGAAAAACTGTTTTTT.

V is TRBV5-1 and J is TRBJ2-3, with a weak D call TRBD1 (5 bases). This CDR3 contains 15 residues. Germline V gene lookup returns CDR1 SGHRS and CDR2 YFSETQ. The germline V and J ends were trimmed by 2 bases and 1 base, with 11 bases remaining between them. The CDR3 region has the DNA TGCGCCAGCAGCTTCGGTGGGGCGGGCACAGATACGCAGTATTTT. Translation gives CASSFGGAGTDTQYF.

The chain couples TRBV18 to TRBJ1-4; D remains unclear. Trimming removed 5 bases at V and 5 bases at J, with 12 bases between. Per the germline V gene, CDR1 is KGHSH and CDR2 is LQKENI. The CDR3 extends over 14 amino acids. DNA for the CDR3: TGTGCCAGCTCAGGCGGTCCAAAAAATGAAAAACTGTTTTTT. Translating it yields CASSGGPKNEKLFF. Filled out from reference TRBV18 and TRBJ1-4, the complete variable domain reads NAGVMQNPRHLVRRRGQEARLRCSPMKGHSHVYWYRQLPEEGLKFMVYLQKENIIDESGMPKERFSAEFPKEGPSILRIQQVVRGDSAAYFCASSGGPKNEKLFFGSGTQLSVL.

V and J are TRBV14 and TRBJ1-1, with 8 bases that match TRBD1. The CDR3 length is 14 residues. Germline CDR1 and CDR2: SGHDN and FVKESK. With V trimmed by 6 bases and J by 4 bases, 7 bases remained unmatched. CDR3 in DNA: TGTGCCAGCAGAGCTCAGGGGGCAGGCACTGAAGCTTTCTTT. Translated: CASRAQGAGTEAFF.

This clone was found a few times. CDR3 in amino acids: CASSWTGVNEQYF. In DNA form, the CDR3 reads TGTGCCAGCAGCTGGACAGGGGTCAACGAGCAGTACTTC. The rearrangement links TRBV7-9 to TRBJ2-7, with 9 positions matching TRBD1. With V trimmed by 4 bases and J by 5 bases, 3 bases remained unmatched. This CDR3 is 13 amino acids long. Germline CDR1 SEHNR, CDR2 FQNEAQ (reference sequence).

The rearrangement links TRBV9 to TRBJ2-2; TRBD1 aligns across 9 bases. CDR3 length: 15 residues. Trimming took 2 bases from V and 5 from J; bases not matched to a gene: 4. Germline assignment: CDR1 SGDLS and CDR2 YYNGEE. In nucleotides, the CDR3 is TGTGCCAGCAGCGTTCCGGGACAGGGTACCGGGGAGCTGTTTTTT. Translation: CASSVPGQGTGELFF.

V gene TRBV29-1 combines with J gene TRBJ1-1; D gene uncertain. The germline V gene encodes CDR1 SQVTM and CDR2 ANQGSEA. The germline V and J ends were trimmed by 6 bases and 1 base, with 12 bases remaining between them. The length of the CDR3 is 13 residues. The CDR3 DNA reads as TGCAGCGTGGCCGTTGGGCGGAACACTGAAGCTTTCTTT. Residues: CSVAVGRNTEAFF.

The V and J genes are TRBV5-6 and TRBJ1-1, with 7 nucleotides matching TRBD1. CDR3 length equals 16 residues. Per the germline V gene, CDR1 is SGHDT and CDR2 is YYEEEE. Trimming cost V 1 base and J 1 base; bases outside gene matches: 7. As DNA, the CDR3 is TGTGCCAGCAGCTTGTATTGGGGACAGCCGAACACTGAAGCTTTCTTT. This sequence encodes CASSLYWGQPNTEAFF.

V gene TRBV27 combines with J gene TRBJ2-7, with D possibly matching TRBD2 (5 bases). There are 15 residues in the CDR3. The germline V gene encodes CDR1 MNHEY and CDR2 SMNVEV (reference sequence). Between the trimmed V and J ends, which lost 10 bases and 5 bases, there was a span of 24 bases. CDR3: CATRTPRPGRHEQYF. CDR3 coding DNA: TGTGCCACACGTACTCCCCGGCCGGGGAGACACGAGCAGTACTTC.

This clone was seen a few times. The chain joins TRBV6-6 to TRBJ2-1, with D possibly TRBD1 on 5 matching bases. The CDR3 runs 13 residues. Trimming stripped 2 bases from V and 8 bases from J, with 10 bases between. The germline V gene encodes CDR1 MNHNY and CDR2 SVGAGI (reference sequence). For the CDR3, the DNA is TGTGCCAGCAGTTACAGAAGGGGCGATGAGCAGTTCTTC. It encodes CASSYRRGDEQFF.

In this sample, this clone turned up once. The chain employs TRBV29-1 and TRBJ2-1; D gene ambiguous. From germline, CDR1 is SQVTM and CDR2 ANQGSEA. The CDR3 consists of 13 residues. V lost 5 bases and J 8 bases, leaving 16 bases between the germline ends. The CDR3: CSVKKDTLDEQFF. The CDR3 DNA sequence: TGCAGCGTTAAAAAAGACACTTTGGATGAGCAGTTCTTC.

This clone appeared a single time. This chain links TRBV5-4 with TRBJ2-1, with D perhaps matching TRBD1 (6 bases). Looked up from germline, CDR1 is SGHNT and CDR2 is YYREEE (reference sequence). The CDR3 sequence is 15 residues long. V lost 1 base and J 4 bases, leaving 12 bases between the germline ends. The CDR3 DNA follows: TGTGCCAGCAGCTTGAATACAGGGATATACAATGAGCAGTTCTTC. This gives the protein CASSLNTGIYNEQFF.

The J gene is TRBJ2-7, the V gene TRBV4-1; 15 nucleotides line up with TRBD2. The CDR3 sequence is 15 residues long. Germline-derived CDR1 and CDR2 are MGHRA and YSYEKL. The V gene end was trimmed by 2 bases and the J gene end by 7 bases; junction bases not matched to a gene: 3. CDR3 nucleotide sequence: TGCGCCAGCAGCCAATGGACTAGCGGGAGGGCTGAGCAGTACTTC. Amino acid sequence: CASSQWTSGRAEQYF.

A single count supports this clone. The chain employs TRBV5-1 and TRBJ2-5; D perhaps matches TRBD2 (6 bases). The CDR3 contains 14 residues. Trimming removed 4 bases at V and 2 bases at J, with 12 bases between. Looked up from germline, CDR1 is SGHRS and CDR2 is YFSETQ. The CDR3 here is CASSQAEGQETQYF. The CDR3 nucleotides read TGCGCCAGCAGCCAGGCGGAGGGACAAGAGACCCAGTACTTC.

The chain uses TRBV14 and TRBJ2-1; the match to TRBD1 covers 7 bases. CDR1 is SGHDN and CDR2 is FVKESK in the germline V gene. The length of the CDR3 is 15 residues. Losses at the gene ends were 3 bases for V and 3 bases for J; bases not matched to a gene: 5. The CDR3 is CASSHDRAIYNEQFF. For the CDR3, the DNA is TGTGCCAGCAGCCATGACAGGGCGATCTACAATGAGCAGTTCTTC.

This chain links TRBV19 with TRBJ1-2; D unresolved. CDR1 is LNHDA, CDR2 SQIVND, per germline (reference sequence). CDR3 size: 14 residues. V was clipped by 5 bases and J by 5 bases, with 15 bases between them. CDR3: CASSPLDGPYGYTF. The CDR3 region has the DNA TGTGCCAGTAGTCCCCTGGATGGGCCTTATGGCTACACCTTC.

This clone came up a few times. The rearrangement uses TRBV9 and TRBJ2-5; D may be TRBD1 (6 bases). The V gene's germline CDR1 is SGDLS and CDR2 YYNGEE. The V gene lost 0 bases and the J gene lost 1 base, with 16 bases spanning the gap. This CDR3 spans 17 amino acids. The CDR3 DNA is TGTGCCAGCAGCGTAGGTCGGACAGCTTTCCCCCAAGAGACCCAGTACTTC. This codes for CASSVGRTAFPQETQYF.

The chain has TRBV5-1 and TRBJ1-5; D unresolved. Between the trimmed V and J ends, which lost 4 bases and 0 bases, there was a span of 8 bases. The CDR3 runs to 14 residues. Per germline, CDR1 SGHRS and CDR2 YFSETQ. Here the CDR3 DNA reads TGCGCCAGCAGCAAAGGCGGTAGCAATCAGCCCCAGCATTTT. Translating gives CASSKGGSNQPQHF.

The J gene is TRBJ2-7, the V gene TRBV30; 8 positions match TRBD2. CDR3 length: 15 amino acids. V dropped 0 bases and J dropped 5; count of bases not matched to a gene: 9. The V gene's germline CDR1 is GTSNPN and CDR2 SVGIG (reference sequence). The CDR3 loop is CAWSVERERLDEQYF. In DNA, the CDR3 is TGTGCCTGGAGTGTAGAGCGGGAGAGGCTCGACGAGCAGTACTTC.

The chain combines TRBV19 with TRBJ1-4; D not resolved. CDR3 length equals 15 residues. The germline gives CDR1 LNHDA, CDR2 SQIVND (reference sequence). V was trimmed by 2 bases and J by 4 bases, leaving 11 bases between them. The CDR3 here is CASSISRSSNEKLFF. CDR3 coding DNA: TGTGCCAGTAGTATATCCAGGTCCAGTAATGAAAAACTGTTTTTT.

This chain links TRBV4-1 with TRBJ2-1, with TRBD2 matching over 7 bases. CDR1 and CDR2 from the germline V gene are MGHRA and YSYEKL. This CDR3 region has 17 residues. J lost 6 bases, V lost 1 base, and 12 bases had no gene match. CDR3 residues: CASSQGFSGGRGNEQFF. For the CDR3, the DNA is TGCGCCAGCAGCCAAGGGTTTTCGGGAGGTCGCGGCAATGAGCAGTTCTTC.

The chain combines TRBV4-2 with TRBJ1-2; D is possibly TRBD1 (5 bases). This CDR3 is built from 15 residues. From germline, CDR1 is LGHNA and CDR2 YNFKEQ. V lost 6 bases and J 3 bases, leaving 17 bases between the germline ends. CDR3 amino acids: CASRLVGGSDYGYTF. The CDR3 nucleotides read TGTGCCAGCAGGCTCGTCGGGGGGAGTGACTATGGCTACACCTTC.

The CDR3 is CASSLGPSGTPGETQYF. The CDR3 nucleotides read TGCGCCAGCAGCTTGGGTCCTAGCGGGACCCCCGGGGAGACCCAGTACTTC. This sequence joins TRBV5-1 and TRBJ2-5; TRBD2 aligns across 9 bases. V was pared by 0 bases and J by 5 bases, with 11 bases of the junction left unmatched. Per germline, CDR1 SGHRS and CDR2 YFSETQ. The CDR3 length is 17 residues. Using reference TRBV5-1 and TRBJ2-5 for the parts outside the CDR3, the full variable domain is KAGVTQTPRYLIKTRGQQVTLSCSPISGHRSVSWYQQTPGQGLQFLFEYFSETQRNKGNFPGRFSGRQFSNSRSEMNVSTLELGDSALYLCASSLGPSGTPGETQYFGPGTRLLVL.